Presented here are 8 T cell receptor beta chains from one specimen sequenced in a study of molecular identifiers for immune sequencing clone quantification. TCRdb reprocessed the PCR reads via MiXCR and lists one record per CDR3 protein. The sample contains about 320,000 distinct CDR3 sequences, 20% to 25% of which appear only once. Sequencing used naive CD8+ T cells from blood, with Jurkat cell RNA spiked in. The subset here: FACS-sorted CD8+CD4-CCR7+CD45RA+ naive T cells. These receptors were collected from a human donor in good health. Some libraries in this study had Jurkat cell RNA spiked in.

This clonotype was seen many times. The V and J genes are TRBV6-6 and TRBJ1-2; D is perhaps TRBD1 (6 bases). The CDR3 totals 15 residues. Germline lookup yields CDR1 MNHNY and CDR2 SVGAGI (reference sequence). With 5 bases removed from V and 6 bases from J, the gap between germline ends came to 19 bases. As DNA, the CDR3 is TGTGCCAGCAGTCCGACGAGGACAGTACCGGATGGCTACACCTTC. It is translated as CASSPTRTVPDGYTF.

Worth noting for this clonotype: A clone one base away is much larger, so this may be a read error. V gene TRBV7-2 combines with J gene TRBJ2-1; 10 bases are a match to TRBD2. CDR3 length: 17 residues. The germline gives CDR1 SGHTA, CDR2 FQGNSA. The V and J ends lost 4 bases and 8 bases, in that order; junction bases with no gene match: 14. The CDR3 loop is CASSSHPTSGINDEQFF. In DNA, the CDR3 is TGTGCCAGCAGCTCGCACCCTACTAGCGGGATCAACGATGAGCAGTTCTTC.

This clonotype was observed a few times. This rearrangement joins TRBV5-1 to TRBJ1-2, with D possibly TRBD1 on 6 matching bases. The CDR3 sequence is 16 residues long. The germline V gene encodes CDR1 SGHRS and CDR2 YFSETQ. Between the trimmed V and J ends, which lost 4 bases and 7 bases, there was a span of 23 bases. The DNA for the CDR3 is TGCGCCAGCAGCAAGAACACCGGACAGACGGCCTTTGGCTACACCTTC. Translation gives CASSKNTGQTAFGYTF.

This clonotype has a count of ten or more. The CDR3 DNA sequence: TGTGCCATCAGTGAGGGAGATACGCAGTATTTT. Protein product: CAISEGDTQYF. This sequence joins TRBV10-3 and TRBJ2-3; D ambiguous. This CDR3 spans 11 amino acids. The V and J ends lost 2 bases and 5 bases respectively, with 2 bases between them. Germline CDR1 and CDR2: ENHRY and SYGVKD.

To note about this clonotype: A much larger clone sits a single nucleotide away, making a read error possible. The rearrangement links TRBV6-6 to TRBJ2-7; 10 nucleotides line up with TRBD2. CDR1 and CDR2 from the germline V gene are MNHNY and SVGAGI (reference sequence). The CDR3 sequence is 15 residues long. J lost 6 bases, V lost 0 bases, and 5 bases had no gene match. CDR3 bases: TGTGCCAGCAGTTACTCGGGGGCTAGCGGGGGCGAGCAGTACTTC. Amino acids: CASSYSGASGGEQYF.

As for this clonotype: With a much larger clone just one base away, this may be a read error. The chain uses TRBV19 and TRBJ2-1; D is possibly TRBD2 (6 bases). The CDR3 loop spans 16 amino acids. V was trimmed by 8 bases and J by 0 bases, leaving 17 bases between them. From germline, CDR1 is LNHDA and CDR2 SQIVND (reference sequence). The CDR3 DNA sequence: TGTGCCAGTGGTTCCCGGGGACTTGCCTCCTACAATGAGCAGTTCTTC. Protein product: CASGSRGLASYNEQFF.

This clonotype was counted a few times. The CDR3 bases are TGCGCCAGCAGCCAAGACGTCGGACTCAGCCAAGAGACCCAGTACTTC. Encoded protein: CASSQDVGLSQETQYF. The chain employs TRBV4-1 and TRBJ2-5, with D possibly TRBD2 on 5 matching bases. The germline V and J ends were trimmed by 0 bases and 1 base, with 12 bases remaining between them. Germline loops: CDR1 MGHRA, CDR2 YSYEKL. The CDR3 runs 16 residues.

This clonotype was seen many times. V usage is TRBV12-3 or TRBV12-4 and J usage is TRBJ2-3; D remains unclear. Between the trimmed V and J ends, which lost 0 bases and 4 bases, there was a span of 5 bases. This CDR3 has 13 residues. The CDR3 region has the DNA TGTGCCAGCAGTTTAGCGCTCCCAGATACGCAGTATTTT. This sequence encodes CASSLALPDTQYF.